The clone carrying this T cell receptor beta chain was seen more than once but under ten times. The antigen is not known. One end of the junction is discordant with germline, which a read error may explain. This specimen belongs to a study of blood T cells in healthy people across ages. Whole-study findings and limits: The fall in TCR beta diversity per million T cells was roughly linear with age. Estimated diversity across one million T cells was deemed an underestimate.

CDR3 length: 15 residues. Germline CDR1 SEHNR, CDR2 FQNEAQ (reference sequence). Extracted total RNA amounted to at least 5.5 micrograms for each sample. Primers used in a second PCR of roughly 6 to 11 cycles were a sample-barcoded 5' primer and a J-beta primer mix. Every sample returned 2.5 million or more CDR3-containing paired-end reads. MiXCR, applied by TCRdb to the 5' RACE reads, yields one record per CDR3 protein. The sample has some 1.7 million distinct CDR3 sequences, approximately 28% seen once. Input material: blood. The rearrangement joins TRBV7-9 to TRBJ1-5; possible D gene TRBD1, 5 bases. The sequence was obtained from a woman aged 30 to 39 in good health. For the CDR3, the DNA is TGTGCCAGCAGCCCTGCAGGGAGTAATAATCAGCCACAGCATTTT. Protein product: CASSPAGSNNQPQHF.